This passage covers 30 T cell receptor beta chains from one sample sequenced in a study of blood T cell repertoires in COVID-19. Measured with immunoSEQ multiplex PCR; TCRdb has only the in-frame clones, and not every one. Among roughly 100,000 clones listed, approximately 82% were seen once. The sequencing sample was made of peripheral blood. Source of these receptors: a man in his sixties with active or convalescent COVID-19.

This clone was observed a few times. CDR3 sequence reads: CASQMGVSGRRTGELFF. CDR3 nucleotides: TGTGCCAGCCAAATGGGAGTTAGCGGGAGGCGCACCGGGGAGCTGTTTTTT. The V call is TRBV5-4, the J call TRBJ2-2; 10 bases map to TRBD2. The CDR3 is made up of 17 amino acids. Germline V CDR1 and CDR2: SGHNT, YYREEE (reference sequence). V dropped 7 bases and J dropped 4; count of bases not matched to a gene: 13.

This clone was picked up many times. The same CDR3 can be traced to other DNA sequences in this sample. The V call is TRBV7-9, the J call TRBJ1-1; D is possibly TRBD1 (6 bases). The V gene's germline CDR1 is SEHNR and CDR2 FQNEAQ (reference sequence). V lost 1 base and J 1 base, leaving 16 bases between the germline ends. The CDR3 length is 17 residues. The CDR3 nucleotides read TGTGCCAGCAGCTTAGGGGGCGGGGGCAGAAAGAACACTGAAGCTTTCTTT. Encoded protein: CASSLGGGGRKNTEAFF. Looking up the rest from reference TRBV7-9 and TRBJ1-1 gives the full variable domain: DTGVSQNPRHKITKRGQNVTFRCDPISEHNRLYWYRQTLGQGPEFLTYFQNEAQLEKSRLLSDRFSAERPKGSFSTLEIQRTEQGDSAMYLCASSLGGGGRKNTEAFFGQGTRLTVV.

The chain links TRBV19 to TRBJ1-1; no firm D call. V gave up 3 bases and J gave up 1 base, with 6 bases separating them. CDR3 length: 13 amino acids. CDR1 and CDR2 (germline): LNHDA, SQIVND (reference sequence). The DNA for the CDR3 is TGTGCCAGTAGTATCACCAGGAACACTGAAGCTTTCTTT. It encodes CASSITRNTEAFF.

This clone has only a few counts. The V gene is TRBV18, the J gene TRBJ2-5; 10 nucleotides match TRBD2. CDR1 KGHSH and CDR2 LQKENI come from the germline V gene. The CDR3 totals 15 residues. V dropped 6 bases and J dropped 3; count of bases not matched to a gene: 7. The CDR3 DNA reads TGTGCCAGCTCGCCGCGAACTAGCGGGAAAGAGACCCAGTACTTC. It yields the protein CASSPRTSGKETQYF.

The chain couples TRBV19 to TRBJ2-7, with 9 bases aligning to TRBD1. The V segment lost 9 bases and the J segment 1 base; nucleotides outside the gene matches: 4. CDR1 and CDR2 from the germline V gene are LNHDA and SQIVND (reference sequence). The CDR3 consists of 13 residues. CDR3 residues: CASSQGASYEQYV. In DNA form, the CDR3 reads TGTGCCAGCTCACAGGGGGCTTCCTACGAGCAGTACGTC.

This chain connects TRBV6-1 to TRBJ2-1, with 9 bases aligning to TRBD2. V shed 3 bases and J 0 bases; nucleotides not matched to a gene: 6. Germline V CDR1 and CDR2: MNHNS, SASEGT. The CDR3 sequence is 17 residues long. The CDR3 DNA follows: TGTGCCAGCAGTGAGGCTAGCGGGATATCCTCCTACAATGAGCAGTTCTTC. As protein: CASSEASGISSYNEQFF.

This sequence joins TRBV3-1 (or the pseudogene TRBV3-2) and TRBJ2-7; 8 nucleotides line up with TRBD1. The length of the CDR3 is 19 residues. Trimming cost V 3 bases and J 7 bases; bases outside gene matches: 23. Germline V gene data show CDR1 as LGHDT and CDR2 as YNNKEL (reference sequence). The CDR3 sequence is CASSQKECQGQVGLREQYV. As DNA, the CDR3 is TGTGCCAGCAGCCAGAAAGAGTGTCAGGGACAGGTGGGCCTACGGGAGCAGTACGTC.

This clone has just a few counts. CDR3 in DNA: TGTGCCAGGCTTCCCTGGAGGGCGGGAGTCCCCGGGGAGCTGTTTTTT. It codes for CARLPWRAGVPGELFF. This rearrangement joins TRBV21-1 to TRBJ2-2; the D segment call TRBD2 is taken from the table without a DNA check. TRBV21-1 is given as a pseudogene. CDR3 length equals 16 residues.

This rearrangement joins TRBV5-5 to TRBJ2-3, with D possibly matching TRBD1 (5 bases). Germline CDR1 SGHKS, CDR2 YYEKEE (reference sequence). Trimming left V 0 bases short and J 0 bases short, with 8 bases between. The CDR3 extends over 15 amino acids. CDR3 sequence reads: CASSLDDSSTDTQYF. In DNA form, the CDR3 reads TGTGCCAGCAGCTTGGATGACAGTAGCACAGATACGCAGTATTTT.

As DNA, the CDR3 is TGTGCCAGCAGCCCAGGACACCACTACGAGCAGTACGTC. Protein: CASSPGHHYEQYV. This chain connects TRBV7-9 to TRBJ2-7, with a weak D call TRBD1 (5 bases). V lost 5 bases and J 3 bases, leaving 11 bases between the germline ends. Germline lookup yields CDR1 SEHNR and CDR2 FQNEAQ (reference sequence). The CDR3 consists of 13 residues.

This clone was counted a few times. V and J are TRBV24-1 and TRBJ1-1; D is ambiguous. This CDR3 comprises 12 residues. CDR1 is KGHDR and CDR2 is SFDVKD in the germline V gene. V lost 4 bases and J lost 4, with 6 bases in between. The CDR3 DNA reads as TGTGCCACCAGTGACGGGATCACTGAAGCTTTCTTT. Its protein product is CATSDGITEAFF.

The rearrangement uses TRBV27 and TRBJ2-3, with D possibly matching TRBD2 (6 bases). The CDR3 loop spans 14 amino acids. V was shortened by 2 bases and J by 3 bases, with 9 bases between the two germline ends. Germline CDR1 reads MNHEY; CDR2 reads SMNVEV (reference sequence). In nucleotides, the CDR3 is TGTGCCAGCAGTTTAGGGGGGTGGACAGATACGCAGTATTTT. Translated, it gives CASSLGGWTDTQYF.

CDR3 nucleotides: TGTGCCAGCAAGGACAGGGGCGGGGAGACCCAGTACTTC. Its translation: CASKDRGGETQYF. V is TRBV2 and J is TRBJ2-5; 9 bases match TRBD1. Germline V CDR1 and CDR2: SNHLY, FYNNEI. CDR3 length: 13 residues. V lost 7 bases and J lost 5; bases outside the gene matches: 5.

The V and J genes are TRBV9 and TRBJ2-2; 7 bases are shared with TRBD2. After removal of 0 bases from V and 5 bases from J, the junction contained 7 bases not matched to a gene. CDR1 is SGDLS and CDR2 is YYNGEE in the germline V gene. The CDR3 contains 16 residues. The CDR3 bases are TGTGCCAGCAGCGTAGGGGACGGCGGGGGAACCGGGGAGCTGTTTTTT. Translation: CASSVGDGGGTGELFF. Variable domain in full (rest from reference TRBV9 and TRBJ2-2): DSGVTQTPKHLITATGQRVTLRCSPRSGDLSVYWYQQSLDQGLQFLIQYYNGEERAKGNILERFSAQQFPDLHSELNLSSLELGDSALYFCASSVGDGGGTGELFFGEGSRLTVL.

V gene TRBV6-1 combines with J gene TRBJ1-6, with TRBD1 as a possible D gene (5 bases). Between the trimmed V and J ends, which lost 0 bases and 7 bases, there was a span of 10 bases. The germline V gene encodes CDR1 MNHNS and CDR2 SASEGT. The CDR3 is made up of 15 amino acids. The CDR3 loop reads CASSEAGGYNSPLHF. CDR3 nucleotide sequence: TGTGCCAGCAGTGAAGCGGGGGGGTACAATTCACCCCTCCACTTT.

CDR3 coding DNA: TGTGCCAGCCAGACAGGTTCGAACACCGGGGAGCTGTTTTTT. It encodes CASQTGSNTGELFF. This chain joins TRBV19 and TRBJ2-2, with a possible D match to TRBD1 (6 bases). The CDR3 loop spans 14 amino acids. Deletions cut 9 bases from V and 0 bases from J, with 11 bases between. From germline, CDR1 is LNHDA and CDR2 SQIVND (reference sequence).

The CDR3: CASSPGADRVGTDTQYF. The DNA for the CDR3 is TGTGCCAGCAGCCCAGGGGCGGATAGGGTCGGCACAGATACGCAGTATTTT. The rearrangement uses TRBV25-1 and TRBJ2-3; D possibly corresponds to TRBD1 (6 bases). Trimming stripped 6 bases from V and 1 base from J, with 20 bases between. The germline V gene has CDR1 MGHDK and CDR2 SYGVNS. The CDR3 contains 17 residues.

This sequence joins TRBV7-8 and TRBJ2-7, with TRBD2 matching over 7 bases. Unmatched junction bases numbered 6, after V lost 1 base and J lost 0 bases. Germline CDR1 reads SGHVS; CDR2 reads FQNEAQ. CDR3 length: 16 amino acids. DNA for the CDR3: TGTGCCAGCAGCTTAGTGGGGCGGGAGTACTCCTACGAGCAGTACTTC. Protein sequence: CASSLVGREYSYEQYF.

The CDR3 sequence: CASSLAGTRINTEAFF. CDR3 nucleotide sequence: TGTGCCAGCAGTTTAGCGGGCACCCGTATAAACACTGAAGCTTTCTTT. V is TRBV27 and J is TRBJ1-1; no definite D call. Trimming stripped 2 bases from V and 2 bases from J, with 15 bases between. Germline loops: CDR1 MNHEY, CDR2 SMNVEV (reference sequence). This CDR3 is 16 amino acids long.

This clone came up once. The chain joins TRBV2 to TRBJ2-3; maybe TRBD1 (5 bases). CDR3 length: 16 residues. The germline V gene encodes CDR1 SNHLY and CDR2 FYNNEI. Deletions cut 2 bases from V and 2 bases from J, with 14 bases between. Written as DNA, the CDR3 is TGTGCCAGCAGTGAACTAGGACAACTTTACACAGATACGCAGTATTTT. It encodes CASSELGQLYTDTQYF.

A single count supports this clone. J is TRBJ2-7 and V is TRBV28, with 8 positions matching TRBD2. CDR3 length equals 12 residues. Germline V lookup: CDR1 MDHEN, CDR2 SYDVKM. V shed 9 bases and J 2 bases; nucleotides not matched to a gene: 3. This CDR3 reads CASRAGAYEQYF. The CDR3, as DNA: TGTGCCAGTCGAGCGGGAGCCTACGAGCAGTACTTC.

The genes are TRBV6-5 and TRBJ1-5; 11 bases agree with TRBD1. Per the germline V gene, CDR1 is MNHEY and CDR2 is SVGAGI. The CDR3 contains 14 residues. V shed 6 bases, J shed 5 bases, and the junction held 3 bases outside the gene matches. CDR3 in DNA: TGTGCCAGCAGCAGGACAGGGGGCCATCAGCCCCAGCATTTT. Amino acid sequence: CASSRTGGHQPQHF.

This chain uses TRBV5-4 with TRBJ2-7, with 7 positions matching TRBD1. With V trimmed by 2 bases and J by 3 bases, 2 bases remained unmatched. CDR3 length: 13 residues. The germline V gene encodes CDR1 SGHNT and CDR2 YYREEE (reference sequence). The chain's CDR3 is CASSFGTDYEQYV. The CDR3 nucleotides are TGTGCCAGCAGCTTCGGGACAGACTACGAGCAGTACGTC.

This clone has a handful of counts. The chain employs TRBV5-4 and TRBJ2-3, with TRBD2 identical over 12 bases. Trimming took 4 bases from V and 3 from J; bases not matched to a gene: 3. The germline CDR1 and CDR2 sequences are SGHNT and YYREEE (reference sequence). The CDR3 extends over 15 amino acids. The CDR3 spells CASSAGLAGTDTQYF. The CDR3 nucleotides are TGTGCCAGCAGCGCGGGACTAGCGGGTACAGATACGCAGTATTTT.

V gene TRBV11-2 combines with J gene TRBJ2-7; 7 nucleotides line up with TRBD1. This CDR3 comprises 16 residues. CDR1 and CDR2 (germline): SGHAT, FQNNGV. Trimming removed 1 base from V and 3 bases from J; junction bases left unmatched: 9. CDR3 in amino acids: CASSLVPSGGIYEQYV. As DNA, the CDR3 is TGTGCCAGCAGCTTAGTACCGTCAGGGGGTATCTACGAGCAGTACGTC.

CDR3 bases: TGCGCCAGCAGCGCAAGACAGGGGATCACTGAAGCTTTCTTT. Amino acid sequence: CASSARQGITEAFF. The gene calls are TRBV5-1 and TRBJ1-1; 8 bases are shared with TRBD1. V dropped 4 bases and J dropped 4; count of bases not matched to a gene: 6. CDR1 is SGHRS and CDR2 is YFSETQ in the germline V gene. This CDR3 contains 14 residues. Supplemented by reference TRBV5-1 and TRBJ1-1, the full variable domain reads KAGVTQTPRYLIKTRGQQVTLSCSPISGHRSVSWYQQTPGQGLQFLFEYFSETQRNKGNFPGRFSGRQFSNSRSEMNVSTLELGDSALYLCASSARQGITEAFFGQGTRLTVV.

This clone occurred once. V usage is TRBV4-2 and J usage is TRBJ2-3; the match to TRBD2 covers 10 bases. J gave up 4 bases and V 5 bases, and 6 bases lay outside the gene matches. Germline V gives CDR1 LGHNA, CDR2 YNFKEQ. This CDR3 has 15 amino acids. The CDR3, as DNA: TGTGCCAGCAGCTTGCGGACTAGCGGAGCAGATACGCAGTATTTT. Residues: CASSLRTSGADTQYF.

The chain has TRBV27 and TRBJ2-3; 7 nucleotides align to TRBD2. The ends lost 6 bases at V and 4 bases at J; junction bases unmatched: 10. Germline V gene data show CDR1 as MNHEY and CDR2 as SMNVEV (reference sequence). The CDR3 consists of 15 residues. The CDR3 region is CASRNPSGGADTQYF. CDR3 nucleotide sequence: TGTGCCAGCAGAAATCCTAGCGGAGGGGCAGATACGCAGTATTTT.

J is TRBJ2-1 and V is TRBV9; 9 bases fit TRBD2. Trimming removed 4 bases from V and 5 bases from J; junction bases left unmatched: 7. This CDR3 spans 15 amino acids. Looked up from germline, CDR1 is SGDLS and CDR2 is YYNGEE. CDR3 protein: CASSPAGGGNNEQFF. The CDR3, as DNA: TGTGCCAGCAGCCCGGCGGGGGGGGGCAACAATGAGCAGTTCTTC.

Concerning this clone: Other nucleotide sequences in the sample specify the same CDR3. The chain carries TRBV2 and TRBJ2-1, with 9 bases lining up with TRBD2. J lost 4 bases, V lost 3 bases, and 1 base had no gene match. This CDR3 contains 14 residues. CDR1 and CDR2 from the germline V gene are SNHLY and FYNNEI. CDR3 sequence reads: CASSDSGSYNEQFF. The CDR3 DNA follows: TGTGCCAGCAGTGATAGCGGGAGTTACAATGAGCAGTTCTTC. The full variable domain, rest sourced from reference TRBV2 and TRBJ2-1, is EPEVTQTPSHQVTQMGQEVILRCVPISNHLYFYWYRQILGQKVEFLVSFYNNEISEKSEIFDDQFSVERPDGSNFTLKIRSTKLEDSAMYFCASSDSGSYNEQFFGPGTRLTVL.